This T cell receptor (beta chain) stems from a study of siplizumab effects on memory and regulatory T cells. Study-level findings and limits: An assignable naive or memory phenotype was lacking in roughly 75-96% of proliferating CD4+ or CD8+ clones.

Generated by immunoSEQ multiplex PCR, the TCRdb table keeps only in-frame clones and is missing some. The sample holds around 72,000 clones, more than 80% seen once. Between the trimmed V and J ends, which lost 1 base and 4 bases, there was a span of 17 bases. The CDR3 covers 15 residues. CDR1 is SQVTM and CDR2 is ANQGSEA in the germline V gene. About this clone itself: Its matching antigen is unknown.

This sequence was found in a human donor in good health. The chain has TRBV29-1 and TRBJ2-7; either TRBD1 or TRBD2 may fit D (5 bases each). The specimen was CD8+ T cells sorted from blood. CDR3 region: CSVEAWGKRSYEQYF. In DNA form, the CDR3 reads TGCAGCGTTGAAGCTTGGGGGAAGAGGTCTTACGAGCAGTACTTC.